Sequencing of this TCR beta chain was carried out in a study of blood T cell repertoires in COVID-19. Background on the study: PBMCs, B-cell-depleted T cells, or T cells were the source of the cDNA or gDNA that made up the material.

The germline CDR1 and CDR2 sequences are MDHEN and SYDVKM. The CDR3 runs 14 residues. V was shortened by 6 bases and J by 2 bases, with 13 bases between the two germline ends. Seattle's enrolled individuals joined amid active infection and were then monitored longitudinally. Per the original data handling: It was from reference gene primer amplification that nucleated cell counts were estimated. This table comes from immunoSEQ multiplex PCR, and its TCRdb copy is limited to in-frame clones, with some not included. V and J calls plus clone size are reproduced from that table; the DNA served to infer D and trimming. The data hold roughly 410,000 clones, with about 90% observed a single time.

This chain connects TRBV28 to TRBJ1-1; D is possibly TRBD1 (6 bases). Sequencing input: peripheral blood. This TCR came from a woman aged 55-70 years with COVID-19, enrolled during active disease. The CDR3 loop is CASSILQGNTEAFF. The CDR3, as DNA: TGTGCCAGCAGCATTTTACAGGGTAACACTGAAGCTTTCTTT.